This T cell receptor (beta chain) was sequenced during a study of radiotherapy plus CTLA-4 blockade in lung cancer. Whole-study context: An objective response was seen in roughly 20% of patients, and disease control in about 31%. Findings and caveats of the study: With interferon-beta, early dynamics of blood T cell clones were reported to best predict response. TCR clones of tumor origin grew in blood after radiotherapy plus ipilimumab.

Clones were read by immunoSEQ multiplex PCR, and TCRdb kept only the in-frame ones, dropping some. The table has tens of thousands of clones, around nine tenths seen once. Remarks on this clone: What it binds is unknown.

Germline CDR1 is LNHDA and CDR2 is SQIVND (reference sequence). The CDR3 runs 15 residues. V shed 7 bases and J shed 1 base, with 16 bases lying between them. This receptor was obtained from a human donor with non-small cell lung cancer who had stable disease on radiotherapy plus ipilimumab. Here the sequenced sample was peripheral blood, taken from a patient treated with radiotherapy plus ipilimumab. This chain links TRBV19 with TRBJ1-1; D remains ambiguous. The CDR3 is CASTWGRAANTEAFF. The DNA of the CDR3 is TGTGCCAGTACATGGGGAAGGGCTGCGAACACTGAAGCTTTCTTT. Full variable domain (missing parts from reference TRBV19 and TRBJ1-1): DGGITQSPKYLFRKEGQNVTLSCEQNLNHDAMYWYRQDPGQGLRLIYYSQIVNDFQKGDIAEGYSVSREKKESFPLTVTSAQKNPTAFYLCASTWGRAANTEAFFGQGTRLTVV.